This TCR beta chain is from a study of T cells in tumors after PD-1 blockade. The repertoire was sequenced with immunoSEQ multiplex PCR; TCRdb's copy has only in-frame clones and lacks some. The table includes around 46,000 clones, approximately 75% detected once. Germline values: CDR1 SNHLY, CDR2 FYNNEI. The CDR3 has 13 residues. Deletions cut 1 base from V and 9 bases from J, with 10 bases between. This clone has only a few counts. Source: PBMCs, taken before anti-PD-1 treatment. This chain links TRBV2 with TRBJ1-5; the D is unclear. This TCR was recovered from a human donor with basal cell carcinoma. CDR3 nucleotides: TGTGCCAGCAGTGAAGGATCGGTGGGGCCCCAGCATTTT. The encoded protein is CASSEGSVGPQHF.